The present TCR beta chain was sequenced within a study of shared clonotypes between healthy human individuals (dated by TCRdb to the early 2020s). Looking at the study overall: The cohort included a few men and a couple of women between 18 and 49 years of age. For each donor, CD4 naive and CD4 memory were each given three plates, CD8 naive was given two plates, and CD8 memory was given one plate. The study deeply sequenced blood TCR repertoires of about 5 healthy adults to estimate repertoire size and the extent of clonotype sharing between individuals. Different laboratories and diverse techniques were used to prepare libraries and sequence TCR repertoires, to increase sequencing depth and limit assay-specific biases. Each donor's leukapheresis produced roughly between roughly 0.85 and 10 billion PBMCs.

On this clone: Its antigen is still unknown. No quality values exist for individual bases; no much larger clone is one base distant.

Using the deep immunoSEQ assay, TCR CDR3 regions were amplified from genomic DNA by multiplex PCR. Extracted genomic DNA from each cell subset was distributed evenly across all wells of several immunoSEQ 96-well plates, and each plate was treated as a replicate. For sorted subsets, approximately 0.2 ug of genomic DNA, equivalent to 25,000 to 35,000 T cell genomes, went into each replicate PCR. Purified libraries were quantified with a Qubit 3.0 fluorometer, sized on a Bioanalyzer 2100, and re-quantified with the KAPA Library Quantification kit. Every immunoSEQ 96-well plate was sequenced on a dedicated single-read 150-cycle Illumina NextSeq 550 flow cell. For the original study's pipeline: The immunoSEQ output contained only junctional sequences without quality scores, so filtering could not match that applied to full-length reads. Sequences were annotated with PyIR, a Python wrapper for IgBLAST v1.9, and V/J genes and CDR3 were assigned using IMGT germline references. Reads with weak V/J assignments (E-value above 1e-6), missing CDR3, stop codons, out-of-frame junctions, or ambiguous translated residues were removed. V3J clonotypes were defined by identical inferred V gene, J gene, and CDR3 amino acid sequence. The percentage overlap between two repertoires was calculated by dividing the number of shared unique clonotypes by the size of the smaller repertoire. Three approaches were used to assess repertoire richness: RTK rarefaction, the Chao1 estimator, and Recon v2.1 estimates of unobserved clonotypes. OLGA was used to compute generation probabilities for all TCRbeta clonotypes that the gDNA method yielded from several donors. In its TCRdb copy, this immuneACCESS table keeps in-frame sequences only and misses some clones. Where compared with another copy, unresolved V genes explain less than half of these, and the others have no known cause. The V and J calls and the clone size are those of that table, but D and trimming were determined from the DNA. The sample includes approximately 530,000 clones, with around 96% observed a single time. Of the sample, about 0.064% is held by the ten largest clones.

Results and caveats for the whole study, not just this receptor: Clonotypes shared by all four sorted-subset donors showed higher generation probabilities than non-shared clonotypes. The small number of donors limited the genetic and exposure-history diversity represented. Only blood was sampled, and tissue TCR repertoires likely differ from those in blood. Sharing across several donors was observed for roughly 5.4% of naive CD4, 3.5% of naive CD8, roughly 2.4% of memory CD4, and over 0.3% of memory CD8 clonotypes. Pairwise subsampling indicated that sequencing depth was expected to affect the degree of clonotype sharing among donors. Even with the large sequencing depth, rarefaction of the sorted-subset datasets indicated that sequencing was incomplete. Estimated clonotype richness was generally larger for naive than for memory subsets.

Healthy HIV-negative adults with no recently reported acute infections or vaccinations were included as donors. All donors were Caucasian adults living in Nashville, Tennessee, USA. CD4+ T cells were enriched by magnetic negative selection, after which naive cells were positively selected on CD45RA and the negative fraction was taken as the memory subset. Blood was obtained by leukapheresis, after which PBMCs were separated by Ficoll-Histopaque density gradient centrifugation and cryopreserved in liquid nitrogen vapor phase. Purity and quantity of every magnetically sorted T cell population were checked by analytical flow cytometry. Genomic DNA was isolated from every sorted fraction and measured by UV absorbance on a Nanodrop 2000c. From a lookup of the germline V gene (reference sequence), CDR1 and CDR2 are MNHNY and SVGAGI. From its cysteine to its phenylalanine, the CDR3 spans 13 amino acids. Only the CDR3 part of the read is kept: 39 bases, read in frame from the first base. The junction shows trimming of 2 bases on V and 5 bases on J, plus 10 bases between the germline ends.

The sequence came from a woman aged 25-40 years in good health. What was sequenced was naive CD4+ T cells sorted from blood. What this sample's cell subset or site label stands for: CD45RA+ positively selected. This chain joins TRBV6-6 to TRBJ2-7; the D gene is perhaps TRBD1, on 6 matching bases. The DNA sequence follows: TGTGCCAGCAGTTACGAGGACAGCAACGAGCAGTACTTC. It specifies CASSYEDSNEQYF.